The 17 T cell receptor beta chains below all came from one sample that was sequenced in a study of T cell changes during pregnancy in multiple sclerosis. Libraries were prepared by immunoSEQ multiplex PCR; TCRdb keeps only in-frame clonotypes and omits some of them. The sample records around 95,000 clones, around 94% being singletons. This specimen was peripheral blood, taken after pregnancy. The receptors were sampled from a female donor in good health, enrolled as a control in a pregnancy study.

This clone was counted between two and nine times. This chain's CDR3 is CASGILSGTGEEQYF. DNA of the CDR3: TGTGCCAGCGGTATACTAAGCGGGACAGGTGAGGAGCAGTACTTC. V usage is TRBV6-1 and J usage is TRBJ2-7; D possibly corresponds to TRBD1 (8 bases). This CDR3 is 15 amino acids long. Germline V gene lookup returns CDR1 MNHNS and CDR2 SASEGT. Between the trimmed V and J ends, which lost 8 bases and 7 bases, there was a span of 24 bases.

J is TRBJ2-7 and V is TRBV5-4, with D possibly TRBD1 on 6 matching bases. The CDR3 runs to 15 residues. V was pared by 0 bases and J by 3 bases, with 13 bases between. Germline V gene sequence: CDR1 SGHNT, CDR2 YYREEE (reference sequence). The CDR3 nucleotides are TGTGCCAGCAGCTTGGATGCGACAGGAAACTACGAGCAGTACTTC. Protein: CASSLDATGNYEQYF.

This chain links TRBV5-1 with TRBJ2-1, with 10 bases matching TRBD2. Trimming cost V 0 bases and J 1 base; bases outside gene matches: 7. The CDR3 loop spans 18 amino acids. CDR1 is SGHRS and CDR2 is YFSETQ in the germline V gene. The CDR3, as DNA: TGCGCCAGCAGCTTGGTGGGTAGCGGGAGGCCGTCCTACAATGAGCAGTTCTTC. This sequence encodes CASSLVGSGRPSYNEQFF.

The genes are TRBV7-9 and TRBJ1-1, with D possibly being TRBD1 (6 bases). The germline gives CDR1 SEHNR, CDR2 FQNEAQ (reference sequence). V gave up 5 bases and J gave up 5 bases, with 21 bases separating them. CDR3 length: 16 residues. Written as DNA, the CDR3 is TGTGCCAGCAGCCCCCGCATATCGACCGACAGGACTGAAGCTTTCTTT. Protein: CASSPRISTDRTEAFF.

The J gene is TRBJ2-7, the V gene TRBV5-1; a weak D match, TRBD2 (6 bases). Trimming removed 4 bases at V and 2 bases at J, with 13 bases between. Germline loops: CDR1 SGHRS, CDR2 YFSETQ. The CDR3 extends over 14 amino acids. In DNA, the CDR3 is TGCGCCAGCAGCAGGGACTCGCAGACCTACGAGCAGTACTTC. It specifies CASSRDSQTYEQYF.

This sequence joins TRBV10-1 and TRBJ1-2, with D possibly being TRBD1 (6 bases). V lost 5 bases to trimming and J lost 0 bases, with 16 bases between them. The germline V gene encodes CDR1 WNHNN and CDR2 SYGVQD (reference sequence). There are 16 residues in the CDR3. CDR3 in DNA: TGCGCCAGCAGTAGGGGGATAGGCCTAACTAACTATGGCTACACCTTC. The encoded protein is CASSRGIGLTNYGYTF.

The sample holds one count of this clone. V gene TRBV4-1 combines with J gene TRBJ1-4, with a tentative D call TRBD1 (6 bases). Trimming took off 4 bases at V and 4 bases at J, with 13 bases between the two ends. Looked up from germline, CDR1 is MGHRA and CDR2 is YSYEKL. This CDR3 is built from 15 residues. CDR3 nucleotide sequence: TGCGCCAGCAGCCGAAGACAGGCTCTTAATGAAAAACTGTTTTTT. Residues: CASSRRQALNEKLFF.

This chain joins TRBV2 and TRBJ2-7; 9 bases match TRBD1. After removal of 11 bases from V and 0 bases from J, the junction contained 8 bases not matched to a gene. The germline CDR1 and CDR2 sequences are SNHLY and FYNNEI. The CDR3 runs 14 residues. CDR3 nucleotides: TGTGCCCTTAGCCGGGACAGGGTCTCCTACGAGCAGTACTTC. Protein: CALSRDRVSYEQYF.

The chain uses TRBV6-1 and TRBJ2-7, with 7 nucleotides matching TRBD1. In germline, CDR1 is MNHNS, CDR2 SASEGT. V dropped 8 bases and J dropped 5; count of bases not matched to a gene: 15. CDR3 length equals 15 residues. The CDR3 is CASLPGQNYVDEQYF. In DNA, the CDR3 is TGTGCCAGCCTACCGGGACAGAACTATGTCGACGAGCAGTACTTC.

The chain carries TRBV6-6 and TRBJ2-7; 7 bases align to TRBD1. The CDR3 has 15 amino acids. V shed 0 bases, J shed 5 bases, and the junction held 7 bases outside the gene matches. Germline V gives CDR1 MNHNY, CDR2 SVGAGI (reference sequence). CDR3 sequence (DNA): TGTGCCAGCAGTTACTCAGGGGGCGGTAATAACGAGCAGTACTTC. This sequence encodes CASSYSGGGNNEQYF.

The V gene is TRBV10-3, the J gene TRBJ2-7; D may be TRBD2 (5 bases). Trimming cost V 2 bases and J 9 bases, with 11 bases left between them. CDR3 length: 12 residues. Germline assignment: CDR1 ENHRY and CDR2 SYGVKD. In DNA, the CDR3 is TGTGCCATCAGTGAGGGGCTAGCCCGGCAGTACTTC. Translation gives CAISEGLARQYF.

The CDR3 loop reads CASSPPGTSGTDEQFF. CDR3 nucleotide sequence: TGTGCCAGCTCACCGCCCGGGACTAGCGGGACCGATGAGCAGTTCTTC. The rearrangement links TRBV18 to TRBJ2-1; 13 nucleotides align to TRBD2. The CDR3 is made up of 16 amino acids. V lost 3 bases and J lost 8; bases outside the gene matches: 7. Per the germline V gene, CDR1 is KGHSH and CDR2 is LQKENI.

The V and J genes are TRBV6-5 and TRBJ1-1; 9 bases align to TRBD1. The CDR3 contains 14 residues. Germline V CDR1 and CDR2: MNHEY, SVGAGI. V lost 6 bases and J lost 0; bases outside the gene matches: 2. CDR3 DNA sequence: TGTGCCAGCAGGTGGGACAGGGTGAACACTGAAGCTTTCTTT. This gives the protein CASRWDRVNTEAFF.

This chain connects TRBV18 to TRBJ1-2, with D unresolved. This CDR3 comprises 14 residues. Trimming took 2 bases from V and 2 from J, leaving 9 bases between them. Looked up from germline, CDR1 is KGHSH and CDR2 is LQKENI. The CDR3 loop reads CASSPAPNNYGYTF. CDR3 nucleotide sequence: TGTGCCAGCTCACCAGCACCTAACAACTATGGCTACACCTTC. The variable domain in full, completed from reference TRBV18 and TRBJ1-2, reads NAGVMQNPRHLVRRRGQEARLRCSPMKGHSHVYWYRQLPEEGLKFMVYLQKENIIDESGMPKERFSAEFPKEGPSILRIQQVVRGDSAAYFCASSPAPNNYGYTFGSGTRLTVV.

The chain joins TRBV7-2 to TRBJ2-7; D not resolved. CDR1 SGHTA and CDR2 FQGNSA come from the germline V gene. The CDR3 consists of 13 residues. Deletions cut 4 bases from V and 3 bases from J, with 10 bases between. CDR3 amino acids: CASSSANIYEQYF. As DNA, the CDR3 is TGTGCCAGCAGCTCAGCCAACATCTACGAGCAGTACTTC.

This clone was observed a handful of times. The chain couples TRBV27 to TRBJ1-3; possibly TRBD1 for D (5 bases). The CDR3 spans 12 residues. Trimming stripped 8 bases from V and 4 bases from J, with 9 bases between. Germline V lookup: CDR1 MNHEY, CDR2 SMNVEV (reference sequence). CDR3 nucleotide sequence: TGTGCCAGCGGCGGGGGGGGAAACACCATATATTTT. Amino acids: CASGGGGNTIYF.

The V call is TRBV28, the J call TRBJ2-7; no clear D gene. V gave up 6 bases and J gave up 3 bases, with 18 bases separating them. The CDR3 contains 15 residues. CDR1 and CDR2 (germline): MDHEN, SYDVKM. The CDR3 region is CASRPRRIAFYEQYF. CDR3 sequence (DNA): TGTGCCAGCAGACCCCGCCGGATAGCCTTCTACGAGCAGTACTTC.